Below are 10 T cell receptor beta chains sequenced from a single sample in a study of blood T cells in healthy people across ages. A second PCR of 7 to 11 cycles used a sample-barcoded 5' primer and a J-beta primer mix. TCRdb used MiXCR to reprocess the 5' RACE reads, holding one entry per CDR3 protein. The sample includes 1.5 million to 2 million distinct CDR3 sequences, 40% to 55% of them seen just once. Sequencing was carried out using blood. All receptors come from a woman aged 35 to 49 in good health.

The chain uses TRBV6-6 and TRBJ2-4, with D tentatively TRBD1 (5 bases). The germline V gene has CDR1 MNHNY and CDR2 SVGAGI (reference sequence). V was shortened by 4 bases and J by 2 bases, with 15 bases between the two germline ends. The CDR3 length is 16 residues. CDR3 in DNA: TGTGCCAGCAGTTTCAGATTACAGGAACCCAAAAACATTCAGTACTTC. The encoded protein is CASSFRLQEPKNIQYF.

V is TRBV7-2 and J is TRBJ1-2; TRBD1 aligns across 8 bases. The CDR3 spans 12 residues. J was trimmed by 12 bases and V by 6 bases; bases with no gene match: 9. Germline CDR1 reads SGHTA; CDR2 reads FQGNSA. In DNA form, the CDR3 reads TGTGCCAGCAGTTGGACAGGGTTGGAGAACACCTTC. Protein product: CASSWTGLENTF.

CDR3 protein: CASSSTGTALYEQYF. CDR3 DNA: TGTGCCAGCAGCTCCACCGGGACAGCTCTCTACGAGCAGTACTTC. The chain couples TRBV7-9 to TRBJ2-7; TRBD1 agrees at 7 bases. The CDR3 runs to 15 residues. V gave up 4 bases and J gave up 3 bases; unmatched junction bases: 9. In germline, CDR1 is SEHNR, CDR2 FQNEAQ (reference sequence).

The chain recombines TRBV29-1 with TRBJ2-5; D is perhaps TRBD1 (6 bases). V shed 2 bases and J shed 3 bases, with 16 bases lying between them. Germline loops: CDR1 SQVTM, CDR2 ANQGSEA. This CDR3 spans 15 amino acids. The CDR3 region has the DNA TGCAGCGTTGAAAGGGGGACAAAGGTCAAAGAGACCCAGTACTTC. It codes for CSVERGTKVKETQYF. Drawing the rest from reference TRBV29-1 and TRBJ2-5, the complete variable domain is SAVISQKPSRDICQRGTSLTIQCQVDSQVTMMFWYRQQPGQSLTLIATANQGSEATYESGFVIDKFPISRPNLTFSTLTVSNMSPEDSSIYLCSVERGTKVKETQYFGPGTRLLVL.

The rearrangement links TRBV7-2 to TRBJ2-7; perhaps TRBD1 as D (6 bases). The ends were cut back, 6 bases at V and 0 bases at J, with 12 bases in the middle. The CDR3 contains 14 residues. CDR1 is SGHTA, CDR2 FQGNSA, per germline. The CDR3 sequence: CTSSRTGTSYEQYF. The CDR3 nucleotides are TGTACCAGCAGTCGTACAGGGACCTCCTACGAGCAGTACTTC.

This rearrangement joins TRBV24-1 to TRBJ2-5; D possibly corresponds to TRBD2 (6 bases). The germline V and J ends were trimmed by 3 bases and 0 bases, with 19 bases remaining between them. CDR3 length equals 18 residues. Germline CDR1 is KGHDR and CDR2 is SFDVKD. As DNA, the CDR3 is TGTGCCACCAGTGATCCTCAGGCAGGACTACGGTACCAAGAGACCCAGTACTTC. This gives the protein CATSDPQAGLRYQETQYF.

The rearrangement uses TRBV5-5 and TRBJ2-4; 8 bases fit TRBD1. Gene TRBJ2-7 matches the end of the DNA better, so the J call may be wrong. CDR1 is SGHKS and CDR2 is YYEKEE in the germline V gene (reference sequence). The CDR3 is made up of 14 amino acids. In DNA, the CDR3 is TGTGCCAGCAGCTTGGGACAGGGGATGGACGAGCAGTACTTC. It specifies CASSLGQGMDEQYF.

The genes are TRBV20-1 and TRBJ1-5; possible D gene TRBD1, 5 bases. This CDR3 spans 12 amino acids. CDR1 is DFQATT and CDR2 is SNEGSKA in the germline V gene (reference sequence). Trimming took 7 bases from V and 3 from J, leaving 10 bases between them. The CDR3 DNA is TGCAGTGGTCGACAGTACAATCAGCCCCAGCATTTT. Translating gives CSGRQYNQPQHF.

This clonotype was seen a few times. The rearrangement links TRBV20-1 to TRBJ2-1; TRBD2 agrees at 9 bases. The trim removed 0 bases at V and 3 bases at J, leaving 3 bases unmatched. The CDR3 sequence is 15 residues long. CDR1 and CDR2 from the germline V gene are DFQATT and SNEGSKA (reference sequence). CDR3 DNA: TGCAGTGCTAGAGAGAGGCGGGGGGGCTACAATGAGCAGTTCTTC. It translates to CSARERRGGYNEQFF.

The rearrangement joins TRBV6-5 to TRBJ2-2; D unresolved. CDR1 is MNHEY, CDR2 SVGAGI, per germline. This CDR3 spans 13 amino acids. Trimming stripped 1 base from V and 4 bases from J, with 4 bases between. For the CDR3, the DNA is TGTGCCAGCAGTTACTGGCTCACCGGGGAGCTGTTTTTT. As protein: CASSYWLTGELFF.